This T cell receptor (beta chain) appears in the sequencing data of a study of blood T cell repertoires in COVID-19. Study in general: The United States, Italy and Spain supplied acute and convalescent COVID-19 samples. Sample material is recorded as cDNA or gDNA derived from T cells, B-cell-depleted T cells, or PBMCs.

TCRdb's copy holds only in-frame clones and misses some; the assay was immunoSEQ multiplex PCR. The table includes hundreds of thousands of clones, roughly four fifths detected once. V was cut by 8 bases and J by 6 bases, with 11 bases left in between. The CDR3 covers 13 residues. The V gene's germline CDR1 is SNHLY and CDR2 FYNNEI. This clonotype originated in a man older than 75 with acute or convalescent COVID-19. The V call is TRBV2, the J call TRBJ1-6; TRBD1 is a possible D gene (5 bases). Specimen: peripheral blood. The CDR3 reads CASRGGANSPLHF. CDR3 sequence (DNA): TGTGCCAGCCGGGGGGGTGCTAATTCACCCCTCCACTTT.